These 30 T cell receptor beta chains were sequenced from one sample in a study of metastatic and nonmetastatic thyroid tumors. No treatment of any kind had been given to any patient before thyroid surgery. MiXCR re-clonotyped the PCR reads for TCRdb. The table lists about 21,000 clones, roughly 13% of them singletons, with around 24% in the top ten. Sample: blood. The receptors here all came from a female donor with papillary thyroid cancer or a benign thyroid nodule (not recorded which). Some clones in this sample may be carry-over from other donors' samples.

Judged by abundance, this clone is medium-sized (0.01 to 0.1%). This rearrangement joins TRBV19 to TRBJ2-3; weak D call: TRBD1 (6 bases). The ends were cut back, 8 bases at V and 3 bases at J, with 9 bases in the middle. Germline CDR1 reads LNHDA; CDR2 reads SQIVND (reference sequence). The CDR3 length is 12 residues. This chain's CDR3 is CASLGATDTQYF. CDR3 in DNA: TGTGCCAGTCTGGGGGCAACAGATACGCAGTATTTT.

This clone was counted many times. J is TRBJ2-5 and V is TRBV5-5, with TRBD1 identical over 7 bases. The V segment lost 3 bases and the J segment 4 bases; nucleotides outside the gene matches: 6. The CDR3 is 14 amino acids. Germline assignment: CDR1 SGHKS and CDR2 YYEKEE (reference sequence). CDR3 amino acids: CASSSTGRVETQYF. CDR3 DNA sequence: TGTGCCAGCAGCTCGACAGGGCGGGTAGAGACCCAGTACTTC.

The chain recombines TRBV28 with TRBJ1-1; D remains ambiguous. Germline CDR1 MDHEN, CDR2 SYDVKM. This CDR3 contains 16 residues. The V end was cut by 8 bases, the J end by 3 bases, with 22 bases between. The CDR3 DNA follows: TGTGCCAGCGCCCAGTTGGGGAGGTGGTCGGACACTGAAGCTTTCTTT. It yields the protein CASAQLGRWSDTEAFF.

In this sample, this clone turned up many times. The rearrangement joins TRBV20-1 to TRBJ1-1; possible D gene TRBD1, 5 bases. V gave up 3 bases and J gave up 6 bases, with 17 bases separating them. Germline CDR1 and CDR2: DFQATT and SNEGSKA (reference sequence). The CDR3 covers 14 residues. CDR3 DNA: TGCAGTGCTAGGGACGGCCTCCAGGGTTCTGAAGCTTTCTTT. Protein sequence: CSARDGLQGSEAFF.

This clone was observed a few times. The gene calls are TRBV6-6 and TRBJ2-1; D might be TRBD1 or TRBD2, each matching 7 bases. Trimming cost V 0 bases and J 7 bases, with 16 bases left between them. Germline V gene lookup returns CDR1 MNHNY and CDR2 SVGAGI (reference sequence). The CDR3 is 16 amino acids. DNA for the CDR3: TGTGCCAGCAGTTACTCCCAGGGGGTGCGGGAGAATGAGCAGTTCTTC. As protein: CASSYSQGVRENEQFF.

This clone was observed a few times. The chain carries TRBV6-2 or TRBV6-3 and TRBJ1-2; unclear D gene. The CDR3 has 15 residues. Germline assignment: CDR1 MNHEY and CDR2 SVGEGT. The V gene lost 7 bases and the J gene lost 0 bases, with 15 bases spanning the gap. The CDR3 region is CASIFSGISNYGYTF. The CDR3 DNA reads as TGTGCCAGCATTTTCTCGGGTATCTCTAACTATGGCTACACCTTC.

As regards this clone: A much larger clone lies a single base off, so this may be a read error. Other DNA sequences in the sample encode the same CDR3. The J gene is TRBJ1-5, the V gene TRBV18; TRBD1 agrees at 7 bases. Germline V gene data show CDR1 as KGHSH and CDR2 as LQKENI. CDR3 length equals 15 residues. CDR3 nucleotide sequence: TGTGCCAGCTCAAAAAACGGGGACAGCAATCAGCCCCAACATTTT. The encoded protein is CASSKNGDSNQPQHF.

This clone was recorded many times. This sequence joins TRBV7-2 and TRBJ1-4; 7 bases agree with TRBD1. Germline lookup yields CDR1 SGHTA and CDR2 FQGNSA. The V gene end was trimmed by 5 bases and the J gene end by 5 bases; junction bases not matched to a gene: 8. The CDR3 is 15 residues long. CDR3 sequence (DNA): TGTGCCAGCAGCATCTGGGGAGGGGGCAATGAAAAACTGTTTTTT. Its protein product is CASSIWGGGNEKLFF.

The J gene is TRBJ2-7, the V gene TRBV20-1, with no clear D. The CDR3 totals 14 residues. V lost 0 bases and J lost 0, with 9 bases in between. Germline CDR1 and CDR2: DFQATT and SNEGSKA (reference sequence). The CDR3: CSARDFGRSYEQYF. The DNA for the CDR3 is TGCAGTGCTAGAGATTTCGGACGCTCCTACGAGCAGTACTTC.

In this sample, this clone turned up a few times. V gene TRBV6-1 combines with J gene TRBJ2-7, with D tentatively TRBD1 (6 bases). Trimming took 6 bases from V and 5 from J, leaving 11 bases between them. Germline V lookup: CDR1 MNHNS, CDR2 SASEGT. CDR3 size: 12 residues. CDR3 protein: CASSLDRNEQYF. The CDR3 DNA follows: TGTGCCAGCAGCCTCGACAGGAACGAGCAGTACTTC.

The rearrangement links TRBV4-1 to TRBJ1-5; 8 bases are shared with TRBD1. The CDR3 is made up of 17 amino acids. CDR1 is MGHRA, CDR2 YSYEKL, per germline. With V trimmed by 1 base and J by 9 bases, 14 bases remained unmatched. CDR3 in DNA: TGCGCCAGCAGCCAAGTGGGACAGGCGGCTGGTGGTTTGCCCCAGCATTTT. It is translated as CASSQVGQAAGGLPQHF.

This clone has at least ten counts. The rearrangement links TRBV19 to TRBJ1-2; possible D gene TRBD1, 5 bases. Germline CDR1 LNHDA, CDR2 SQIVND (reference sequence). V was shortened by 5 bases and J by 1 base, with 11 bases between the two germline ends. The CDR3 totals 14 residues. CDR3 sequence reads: CASSETVLNYGYTF. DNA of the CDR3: TGTGCCAGTAGTGAGACAGTCCTTAACTATGGCTACACCTTC.

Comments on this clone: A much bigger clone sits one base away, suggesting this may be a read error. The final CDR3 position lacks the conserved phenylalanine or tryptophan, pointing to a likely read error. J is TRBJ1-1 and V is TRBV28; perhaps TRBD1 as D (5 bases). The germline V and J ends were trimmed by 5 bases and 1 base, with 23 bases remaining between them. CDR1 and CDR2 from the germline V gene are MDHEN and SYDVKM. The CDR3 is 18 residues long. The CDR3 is CASSTGRGRGGGNTEAFY. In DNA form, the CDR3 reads TGTGCCAGCAGTACGGGCCGGGGTCGGGGGGGGGGGAACACTGAAGCTTTCTAT.

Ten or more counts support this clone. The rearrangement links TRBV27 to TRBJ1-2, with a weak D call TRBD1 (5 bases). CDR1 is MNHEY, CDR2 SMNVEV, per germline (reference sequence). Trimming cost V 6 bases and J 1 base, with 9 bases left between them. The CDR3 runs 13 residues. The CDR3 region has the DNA TGTGCCAGCAGGGGGACCCTTAACTATGGCTACACCTTC. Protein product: CASRGTLNYGYTF.

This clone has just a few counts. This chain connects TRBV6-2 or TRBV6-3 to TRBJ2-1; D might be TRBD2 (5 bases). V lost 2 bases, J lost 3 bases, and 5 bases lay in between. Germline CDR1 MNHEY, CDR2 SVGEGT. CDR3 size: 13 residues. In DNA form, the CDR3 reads TGTGCCAGCAGTTACCGGGACTACAATGAGCAGTTCTTC. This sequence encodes CASSYRDYNEQFF.

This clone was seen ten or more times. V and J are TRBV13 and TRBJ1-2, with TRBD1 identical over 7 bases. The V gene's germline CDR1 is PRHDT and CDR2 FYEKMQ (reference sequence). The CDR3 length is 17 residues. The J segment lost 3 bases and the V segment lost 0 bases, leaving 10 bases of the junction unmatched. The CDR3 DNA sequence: TGTGCCAGCAGCTTAGGTGCCACAGGGGCGACTTACTATGGCTACACCTTC. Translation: CASSLGATGATYYGYTF.

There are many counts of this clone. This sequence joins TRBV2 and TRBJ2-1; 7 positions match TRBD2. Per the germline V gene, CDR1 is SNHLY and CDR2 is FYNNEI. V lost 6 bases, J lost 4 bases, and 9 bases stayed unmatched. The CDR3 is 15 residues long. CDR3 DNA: TGTGCCAGCAGGGCCGGAACTAGCGAATACAATGAGCAGTTCTTC. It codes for CASRAGTSEYNEQFF.

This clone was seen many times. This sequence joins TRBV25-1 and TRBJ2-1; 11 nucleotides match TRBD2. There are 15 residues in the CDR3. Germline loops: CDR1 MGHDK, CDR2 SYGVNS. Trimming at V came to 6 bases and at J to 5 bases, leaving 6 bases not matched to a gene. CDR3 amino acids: CASRRTSGGHNEQFF. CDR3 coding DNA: TGTGCCAGCAGGAGAACTAGCGGGGGACACAATGAGCAGTTCTTC.

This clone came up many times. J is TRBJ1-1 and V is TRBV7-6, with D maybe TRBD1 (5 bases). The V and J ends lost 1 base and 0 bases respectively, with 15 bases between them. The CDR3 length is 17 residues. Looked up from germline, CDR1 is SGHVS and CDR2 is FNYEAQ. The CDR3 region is CASSLEGVVGLNTEAFF. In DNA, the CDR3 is TGTGCCAGCAGCTTAGAAGGGGTAGTAGGTCTGAACACTGAAGCTTTCTTT.

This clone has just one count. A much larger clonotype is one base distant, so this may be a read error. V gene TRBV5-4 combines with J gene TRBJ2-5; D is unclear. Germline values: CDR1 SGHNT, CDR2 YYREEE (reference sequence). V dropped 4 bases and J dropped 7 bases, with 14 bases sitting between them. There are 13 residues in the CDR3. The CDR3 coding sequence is TGTGCCAGCAGCCCGTACGGGCGAGGGACCCAGTACTTC. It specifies CASSPYGRGTQYF.

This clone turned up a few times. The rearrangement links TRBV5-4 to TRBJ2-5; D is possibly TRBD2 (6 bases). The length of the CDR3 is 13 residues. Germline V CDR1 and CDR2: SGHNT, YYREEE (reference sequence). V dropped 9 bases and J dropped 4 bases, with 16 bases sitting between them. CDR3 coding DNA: TGTGCCACCGGCTGGGGGGATAGAGAGACCCAGTACTTC. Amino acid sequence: CATGWGDRETQYF.

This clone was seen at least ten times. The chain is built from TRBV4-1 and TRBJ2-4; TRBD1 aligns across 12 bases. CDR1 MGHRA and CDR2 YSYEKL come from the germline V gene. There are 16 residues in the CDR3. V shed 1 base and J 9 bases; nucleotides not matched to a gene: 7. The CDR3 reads CASSQVGQGAGGIQYF. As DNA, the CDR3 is TGCGCCAGCAGCCAAGTGGGACAGGGGGCGGGGGGCATTCAGTACTTC.

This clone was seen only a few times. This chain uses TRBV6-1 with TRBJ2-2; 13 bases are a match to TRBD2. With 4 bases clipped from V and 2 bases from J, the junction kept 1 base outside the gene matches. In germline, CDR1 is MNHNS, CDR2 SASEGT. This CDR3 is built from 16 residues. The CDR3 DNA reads TGTGCCAGCAGTGGGGGACTAGCGGGAAACACCGGGGAGCTGTTTTTT. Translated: CASSGGLAGNTGELFF.

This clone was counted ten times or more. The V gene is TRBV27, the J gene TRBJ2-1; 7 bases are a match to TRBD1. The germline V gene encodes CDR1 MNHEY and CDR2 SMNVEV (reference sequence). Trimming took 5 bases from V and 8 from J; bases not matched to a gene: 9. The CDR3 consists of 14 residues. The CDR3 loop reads CASSHKQGMDEQFF. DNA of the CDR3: TGTGCCAGCAGTCATAAACAGGGGATGGATGAGCAGTTCTTC.

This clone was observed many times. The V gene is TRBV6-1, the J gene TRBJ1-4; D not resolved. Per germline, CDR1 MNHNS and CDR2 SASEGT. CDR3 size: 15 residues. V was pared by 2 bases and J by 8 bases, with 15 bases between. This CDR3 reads CASSERAGGREKLFF. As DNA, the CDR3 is TGTGCCAGCAGTGAAAGGGCAGGAGGGCGGGAAAAACTGTTTTTT.

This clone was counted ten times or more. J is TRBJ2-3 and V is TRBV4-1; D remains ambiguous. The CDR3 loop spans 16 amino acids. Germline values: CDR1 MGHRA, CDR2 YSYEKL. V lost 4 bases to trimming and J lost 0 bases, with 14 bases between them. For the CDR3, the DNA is TGCGCCAGCAGCCTTAACCCAGCCGCTAGCACAGATACGCAGTATTTT. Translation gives CASSLNPAASTDTQYF.

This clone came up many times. This CDR3 is CASSIGNTYEQYF. In DNA, the CDR3 is TGTGCCAGCAGCATTGGGAATACCTACGAGCAGTACTTC. The V call is TRBV7-9, the J call TRBJ2-7; D is uncertain. V was clipped by 5 bases and J by 2 bases, with 10 bases between them. Germline CDR1 SEHNR, CDR2 FQNEAQ (reference sequence). The CDR3 consists of 13 residues.

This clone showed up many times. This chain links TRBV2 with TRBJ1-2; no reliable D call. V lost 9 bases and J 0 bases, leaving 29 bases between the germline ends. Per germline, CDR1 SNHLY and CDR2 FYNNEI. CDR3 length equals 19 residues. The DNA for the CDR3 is TGTGCCAGTCTTCCCGACCGTCGGAGTATCCACCTATCTAACTATGGCTACACCTTC. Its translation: CASLPDRRSIHLSNYGYTF.

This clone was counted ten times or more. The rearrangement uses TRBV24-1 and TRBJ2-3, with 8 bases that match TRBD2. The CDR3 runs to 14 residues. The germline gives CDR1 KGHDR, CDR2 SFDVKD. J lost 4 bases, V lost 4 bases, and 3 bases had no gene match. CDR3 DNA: TGTGCCACCAGTGACGGGGGGGCCCCAGATACGCAGTATTTT. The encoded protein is CATSDGGAPDTQYF.

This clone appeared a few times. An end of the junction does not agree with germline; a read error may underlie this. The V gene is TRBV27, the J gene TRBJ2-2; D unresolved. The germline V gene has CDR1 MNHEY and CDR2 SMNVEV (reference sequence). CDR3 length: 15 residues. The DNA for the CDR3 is TGTGCCAGCAGTCCACACAACTTCAACACCAGGGAGCTGTTTTTT. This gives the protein CASSPHNFNTRELFF.